This T cell receptor (beta chain) was identified during a study of cytomegalovirus exposure and HLA in healthy donors (dated by TCRdb to about 2017). General notes on the study: A later analysis indicated that the roughly 130 validation repertoires were generated on the platform also employed for the approximately 700 repertoires of the first cohort. The study aimed to test whether signatures of past pathogen exposure could be identified by cataloging public T cell receptors. Along with the roughly 700-subject first cohort, a separate validation cohort of over 90 different subjects was used. The study combined high-throughput TCR immunosequencing, statistical association of individual TCRs with disease status, and machine learning to predict cytomegalovirus infection status.

Concerning this clone itself: No antigen is known for it. There are no base qualities to consult, and no much larger clone falls within one base.

The method behind the library was the immunoSEQ multiplex PCR assay. The paper's data handling went like this. To diagnose cytomegalovirus status from the catalog of TCR beta chain sequences, a statistical classification framework was built. TCRdb retrieved this table from immuneACCESS and kept in-frame rearrangements only. Not all clones are present; in checked studies, unresolved V genes account for under half, and no reason is known for the remainder. V and J calls and clone size are those listed in that table; D and trimming were worked out from the DNA. For this sample there are 200,000 to 300,000 clones; approximately 84% appear just once. The ten biggest clones cover approximately 12% of the sample. From a lookup of the germline V gene, CDR1 and CDR2 are LGHNA and YSLEER. Relative to germline, V is 1 base shorter and J is 7 bases shorter, with 10 bases between their ends. The CDR3 runs 14 amino acids, cysteine and phenylalanine included. Kept here is only the CDR3 DNA, which spans 42 bases and is read in frame from base 1.

The donors were included in the validation cohort of 120 subjects, a group kept apart from the roughly 670-subject first cohort. Summary of the overall study and its limitations: A total of fewer than 200 TCR beta chains were listed by the study as associated with cytomegalovirus. Across donors, most TCR sequences were observed very rarely, whereas some public TCRs were present in many individuals. The authors suggested that the approach could potentially be extended to other disease states and immunological phenotypes. Of the cluster scores, about 94% were above 0 in a later analysis, which found that TCRs clustered in the first cohort also tended to co-occur in the 95 to 150 validation repertoires. The classifier was reported to diagnose cytomegalovirus status with high specificity and sensitivity in both the original cohort and the validation cohort. A few of the identified cytomegalovirus-associated TCR beta chains were confirmed in vitro to be specific for cytomegalovirus antigens. A later analysis had no HLA typing for the validation cohort, so co-occurrence there was scored across all 130 or so repertoires.

The sequence was collected from a man younger than 30 in good health and CMV-seropositive. The rearrangement joined TRBV4-3 to TRBJ1-4; possibly the D gene is TRBD1, per 5 matching bases. The specimen was PBMCs. The CDR3 protein is CASSQGGAGEKLFF. The nucleotide sequence reads as follows: TGCGCCAGCAGCCAAGGAGGGGCGGGTGAAAAACTGTTTTTT.